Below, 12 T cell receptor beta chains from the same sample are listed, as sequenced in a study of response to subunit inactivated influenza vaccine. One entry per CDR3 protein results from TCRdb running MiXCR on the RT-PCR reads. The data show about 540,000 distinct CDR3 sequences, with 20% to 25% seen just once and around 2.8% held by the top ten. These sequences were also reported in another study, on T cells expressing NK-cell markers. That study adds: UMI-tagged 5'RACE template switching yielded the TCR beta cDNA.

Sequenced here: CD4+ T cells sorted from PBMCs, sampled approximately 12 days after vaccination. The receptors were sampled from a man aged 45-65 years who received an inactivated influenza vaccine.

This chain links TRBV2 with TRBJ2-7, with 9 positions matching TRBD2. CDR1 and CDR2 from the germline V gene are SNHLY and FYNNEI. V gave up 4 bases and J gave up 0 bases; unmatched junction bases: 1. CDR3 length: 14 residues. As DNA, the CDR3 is TGTGCCAGCAGTGGGACTAGCGTCTCCTACGAGCAGTACTTC. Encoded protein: CASSGTSVSYEQYF.

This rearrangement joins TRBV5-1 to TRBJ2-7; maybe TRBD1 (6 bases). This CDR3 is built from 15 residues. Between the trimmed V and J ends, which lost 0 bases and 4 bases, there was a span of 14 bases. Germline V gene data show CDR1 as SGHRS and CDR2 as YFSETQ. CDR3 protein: CASSLVPGAVYEQYF. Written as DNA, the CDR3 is TGCGCCAGCAGCTTGGTCCCAGGGGCAGTGTACGAGCAGTACTTC.

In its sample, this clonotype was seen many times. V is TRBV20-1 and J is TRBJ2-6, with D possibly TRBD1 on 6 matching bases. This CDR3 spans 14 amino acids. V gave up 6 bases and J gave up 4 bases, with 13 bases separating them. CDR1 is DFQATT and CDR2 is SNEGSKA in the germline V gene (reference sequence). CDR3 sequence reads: CSANTGYGANVLTF. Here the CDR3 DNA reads TGCAGTGCCAATACAGGGTACGGGGCCAACGTCCTGACTTTC.

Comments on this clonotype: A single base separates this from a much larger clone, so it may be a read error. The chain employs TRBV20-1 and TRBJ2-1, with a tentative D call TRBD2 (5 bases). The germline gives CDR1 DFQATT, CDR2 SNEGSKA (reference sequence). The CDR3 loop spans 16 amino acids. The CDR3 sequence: CCARDLSGVSYNEQFF. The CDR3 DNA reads TGCTGTGCTAGAGATCTAAGCGGAGTCTCCTACAATGAGCAGTTCTTC.

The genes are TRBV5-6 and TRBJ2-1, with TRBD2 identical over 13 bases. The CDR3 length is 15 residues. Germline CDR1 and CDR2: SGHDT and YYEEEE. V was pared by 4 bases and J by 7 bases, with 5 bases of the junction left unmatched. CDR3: CASSVRTSGGNEQFF. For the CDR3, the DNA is TGTGCCAGCAGCGTCCGGACTAGCGGGGGTAATGAGCAGTTCTTC.

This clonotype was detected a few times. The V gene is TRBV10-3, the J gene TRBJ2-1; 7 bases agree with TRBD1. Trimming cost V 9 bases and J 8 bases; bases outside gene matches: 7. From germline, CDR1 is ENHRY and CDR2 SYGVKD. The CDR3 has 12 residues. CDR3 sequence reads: CAIRQGRHEQFF. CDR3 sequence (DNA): TGTGCCATTCGACAGGGCAGGCATGAGCAGTTCTTC.

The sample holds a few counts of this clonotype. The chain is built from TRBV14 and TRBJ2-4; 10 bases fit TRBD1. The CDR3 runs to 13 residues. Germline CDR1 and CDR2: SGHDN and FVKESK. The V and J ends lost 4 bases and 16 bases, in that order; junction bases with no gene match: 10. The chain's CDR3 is CASSLTGTGVCYF. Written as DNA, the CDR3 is TGTGCCAGCAGCCTAACAGGGACAGGGGTCTGCTACTTC.

This chain's CDR3 is CATSRDPGESSYEQYF. CDR3 nucleotide sequence: TGTGCCACCAGCAGAGATCCCGGGGAGAGCTCCTACGAGCAGTACTTC. V and J are TRBV15 and TRBJ2-7, with D perhaps matching TRBD2 (5 bases). The germline CDR1 and CDR2 sequences are LNHNV and YYDKDF (reference sequence). Trimming cost V 0 bases and J 0 bases, with 12 bases left between them. CDR3 size: 16 residues.

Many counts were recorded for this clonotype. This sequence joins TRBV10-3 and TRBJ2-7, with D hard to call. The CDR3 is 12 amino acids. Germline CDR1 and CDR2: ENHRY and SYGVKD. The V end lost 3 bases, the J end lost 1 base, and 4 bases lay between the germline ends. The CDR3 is CAISDQSYEQYF. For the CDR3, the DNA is TGTGCCATCAGTGACCAGTCCTACGAGCAGTACTTC.

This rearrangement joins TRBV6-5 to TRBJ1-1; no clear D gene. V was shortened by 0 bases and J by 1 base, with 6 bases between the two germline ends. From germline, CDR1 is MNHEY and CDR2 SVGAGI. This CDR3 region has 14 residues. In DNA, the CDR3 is TGTGCCAGCAGTTACTCGAAACGGAACACTGAAGCTTTCTTT. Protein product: CASSYSKRNTEAFF.

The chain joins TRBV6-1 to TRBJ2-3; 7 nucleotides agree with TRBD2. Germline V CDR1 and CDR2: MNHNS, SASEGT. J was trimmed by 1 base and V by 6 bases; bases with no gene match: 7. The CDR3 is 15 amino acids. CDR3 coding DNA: TGTGCCAGCAGGCCTAGCGGAAGGGGCACAGATACGCAGTATTTT. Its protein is CASRPSGRGTDTQYF.

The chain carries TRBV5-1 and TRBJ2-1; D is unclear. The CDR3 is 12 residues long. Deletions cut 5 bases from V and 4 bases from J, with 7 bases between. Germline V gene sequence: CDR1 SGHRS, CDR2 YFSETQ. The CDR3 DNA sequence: TGCGCCAGCAGTATCCAATACAATGAGCAGTTCTTC. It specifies CASSIQYNEQFF.